Only one count was recorded for the clone carrying this T cell receptor beta chain. With 5 bases clipped from V and 3 bases from J, the junction kept 1 base outside the gene matches. The CDR3 consists of 14 residues. Germline V gives CDR1 SEHNR, CDR2 FQNEAQ (reference sequence). In the original workflow: The assay estimated nucleated cells by amplifying reference gene primers. The protocol was immunoSEQ multiplex PCR, while the TCRdb copy is restricted to in-frame clones and leaves out a portion. V, J and clone size are those of that table, while D and trimming were read from the DNA. The table includes 65,000 to 85,000 clones, more than 75% detected once. These data belong to a study of blood T cell repertoires in COVID-19. Turning to the study itself: Acute-phase and convalescent COVID-19 samples originated in the United States, Italy and Spain. The analysed material was cDNA or gDNA that came from T cells, B-cell-depleted T cells, or PBMCs.

Sequencing was carried out using peripheral blood. The origin of this receptor is a woman under 30 with acute or convalescent COVID-19. J is TRBJ2-3 and V is TRBV7-9, with 11 bases matching TRBD1. The CDR3 coding sequence is TGTGCCAGCAGCGGGACAGGGGGGACAGATACGCAGTATTTT. Amino acids: CASSGTGGTDTQYF.